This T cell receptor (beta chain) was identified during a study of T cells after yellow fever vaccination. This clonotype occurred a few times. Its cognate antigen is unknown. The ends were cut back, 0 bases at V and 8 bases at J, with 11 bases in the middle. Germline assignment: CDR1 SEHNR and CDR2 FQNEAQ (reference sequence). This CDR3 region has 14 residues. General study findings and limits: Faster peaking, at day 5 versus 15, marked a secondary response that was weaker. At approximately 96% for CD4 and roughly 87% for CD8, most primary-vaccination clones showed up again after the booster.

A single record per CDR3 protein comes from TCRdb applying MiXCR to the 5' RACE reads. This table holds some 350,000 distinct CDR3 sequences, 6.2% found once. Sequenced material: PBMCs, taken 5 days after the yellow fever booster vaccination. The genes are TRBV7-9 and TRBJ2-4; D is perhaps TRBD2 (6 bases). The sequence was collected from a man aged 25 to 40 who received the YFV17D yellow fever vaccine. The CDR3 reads CASSLAGPGDIQYF. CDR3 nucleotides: TGTGCCAGCAGCTTAGCAGGGCCGGGGGACATTCAGTACTTC.